This paragraph reports one TCR beta chain. These data belong to a study of blood T cell repertoires in COVID-19. Ages ranged from about 18 to 100 years, with residence in about 24 US areas. V lost 1 base to trimming and J lost 3 bases; unmatched junction nucleotides: 2. The CDR3 runs 16 residues. CDR1 LGHDT and CDR2 YNNKEL come from the germline V gene (reference sequence). In the original workflow: Estimation of nucleated cell counts relied on the amplification of reference gene primers. Only in-frame clones appear in the TCRdb table, and some are missing; sequencing was by immunoSEQ multiplex PCR. V and J calls plus clone size are reproduced from that table; the DNA served to infer D and trimming. This sample has about 330,000 clones, with roughly 87% found just once.

Source material: PBMCs or T cells enriched from blood (not recorded which). The gene calls are TRBV3-1 (or the pseudogene TRBV3-2) and TRBJ2-2; 10 bases agree with TRBD2. The sequence was obtained from a woman under 40 who had recovered from COVID-19. The CDR3 sequence is CASSQVLAGDTGELFF. CDR3 DNA: TGTGCCAGCAGCCAAGTCCTAGCGGGGGACACCGGGGAGCTGTTTTTT.